The clone carrying this T cell receptor beta chain was seen at least ten times. Its antigen is not known. This specimen belongs to a study of T cell repertoires in cytomegalovirus infection. Study-wide background: Public signatures in TCR beta pointed to CMV infection and matching HLA type.

Study outcomes and limitations: Totalled public TCR beta family frequency picked out people who carried CMV plus the relevant HLA. Clonotypes of TCR beta that were HLA-C-restricted and CMV-specific dominated the ex vivo response.

Using its own MiXCR run on the reads, TCRdb lists one record per CDR3 protein. The table includes 210,000 or so distinct CDR3 sequences, 5% to 8.5% detected once. This CDR3 contains 13 residues. Germline CDR1 is SGHTA and CDR2 is FQGNSA. V shed 1 base and J shed 5 bases, with 9 bases lying between them. The chain joins TRBV7-2 to TRBJ2-7; D possibly uses TRBD1 or TRBD2 (6 bases each). Sequenced material: PBMCs. This clonotype originated in a human donor in good health (CMV status not recorded). Some clones in this sample may be carry-over from other donors' samples. The CDR3 bases are TGTGCCAGCAGCTTAGTGAGGGGGGACGAGCAGTACTTC. This codes for CASSLVRGDEQYF.